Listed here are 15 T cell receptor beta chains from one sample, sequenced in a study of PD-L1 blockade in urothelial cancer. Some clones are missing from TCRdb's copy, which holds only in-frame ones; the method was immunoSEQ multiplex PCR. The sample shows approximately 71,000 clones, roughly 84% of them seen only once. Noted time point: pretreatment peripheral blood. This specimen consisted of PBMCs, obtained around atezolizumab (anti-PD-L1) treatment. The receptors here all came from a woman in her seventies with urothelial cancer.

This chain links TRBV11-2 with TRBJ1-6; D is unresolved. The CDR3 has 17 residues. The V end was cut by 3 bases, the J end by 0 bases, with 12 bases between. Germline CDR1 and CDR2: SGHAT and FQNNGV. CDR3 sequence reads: CASSFRGLSSYNSPLHF. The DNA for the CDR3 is TGTGCCAGCAGCTTTCGGGGTTTAAGCTCCTATAATTCACCCCTCCACTTT.

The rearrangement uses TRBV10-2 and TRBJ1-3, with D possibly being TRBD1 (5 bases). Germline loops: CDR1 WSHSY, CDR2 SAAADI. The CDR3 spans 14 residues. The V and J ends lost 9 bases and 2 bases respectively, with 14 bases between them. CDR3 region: CASGSGITGNTIYF. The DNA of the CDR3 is TGCGCCAGTGGGTCAGGGATAACTGGAAACACCATATATTTT.

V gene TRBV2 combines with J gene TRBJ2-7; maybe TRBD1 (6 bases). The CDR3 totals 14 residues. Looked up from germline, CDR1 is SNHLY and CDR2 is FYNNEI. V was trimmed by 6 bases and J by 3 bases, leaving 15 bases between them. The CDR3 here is CASSGTIGGYEQYF. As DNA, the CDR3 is TGTGCCAGCAGCGGGACCATAGGGGGCTACGAGCAGTACTTC.

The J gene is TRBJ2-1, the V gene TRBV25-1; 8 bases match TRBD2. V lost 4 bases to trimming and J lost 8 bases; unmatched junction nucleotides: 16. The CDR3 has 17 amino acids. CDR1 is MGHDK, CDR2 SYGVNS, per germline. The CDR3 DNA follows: TGTGCCAGCAGTGGATGGCGGGAGGATCCTTTCTGGGATGAGCAGTTCTTC. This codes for CASSGWREDPFWDEQFF.

CDR3 region: CASSYRKQGAREQYF. CDR3 in DNA: TGTGCCAGCAGTTACAGGAAACAGGGGGCCCGGGAGCAGTACTTC. The chain combines TRBV6-5 with TRBJ2-7; TRBD1 agrees at 9 bases. Germline lookup yields CDR1 MNHEY and CDR2 SVGAGI. Trimming at V came to 2 bases and at J to 7 bases, leaving 9 bases not matched to a gene. There are 15 residues in the CDR3.

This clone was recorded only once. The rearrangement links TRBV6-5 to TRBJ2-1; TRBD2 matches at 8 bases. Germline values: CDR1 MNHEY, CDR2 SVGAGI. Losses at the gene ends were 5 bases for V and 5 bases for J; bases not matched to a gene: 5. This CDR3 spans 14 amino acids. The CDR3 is CASSRSGSHNEQFF. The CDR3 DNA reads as TGTGCCAGCAGTCGCAGCGGGAGTCACAATGAGCAGTTCTTC.

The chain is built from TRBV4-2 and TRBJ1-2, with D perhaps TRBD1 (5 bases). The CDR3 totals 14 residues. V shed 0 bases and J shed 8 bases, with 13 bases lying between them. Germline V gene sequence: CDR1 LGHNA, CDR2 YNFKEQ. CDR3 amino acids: CASSQETGTRGYTF. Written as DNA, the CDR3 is TGTGCCAGCAGCCAAGAAACGGGGACTAGGGGCTACACCTTC.

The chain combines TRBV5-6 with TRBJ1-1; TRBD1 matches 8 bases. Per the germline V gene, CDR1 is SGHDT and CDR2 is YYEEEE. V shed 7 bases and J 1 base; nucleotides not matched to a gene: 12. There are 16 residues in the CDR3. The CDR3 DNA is TGTGCCAGCTCCCGGGACAGGCGACCATCGAACACTGAAGCTTTCTTT. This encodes CASSRDRRPSNTEAFF.

This chain's CDR3 is CASSRDRIHSGANVLTF. CDR3 DNA: TGTGCCAGCAGCCGGGACAGGATCCACTCTGGGGCCAACGTCCTGACTTTC. The chain is built from TRBV4-2 and TRBJ2-6; TRBD1 matches 8 bases. The V and J ends lost 4 bases and 0 bases, in that order; junction bases with no gene match: 5. CDR3 length: 17 amino acids. Germline-derived CDR1 and CDR2 are LGHNA and YNFKEQ.

The CDR3, as DNA: TGCGCCAGCAGCTACCGTCCCGGGACAGGGTGGAATGAGCAGTTCTTC. Translating gives CASSYRPGTGWNEQFF. V usage is TRBV5-1 and J usage is TRBJ2-1; 9 nucleotides agree with TRBD1. V lost 3 bases and J lost 7; bases outside the gene matches: 11. Looked up from germline, CDR1 is SGHRS and CDR2 is YFSETQ. CDR3 size: 16 residues. Filled out from reference TRBV5-1 and TRBJ2-1, the complete variable domain reads KAGVTQTPRYLIKTRGQQVTLSCSPISGHRSVSWYQQTPGQGLQFLFEYFSETQRNKGNFPGRFSGRQFSNSRSEMNVSTLELGDSALYLCASSYRPGTGWNEQFFGPGTRLTVL.

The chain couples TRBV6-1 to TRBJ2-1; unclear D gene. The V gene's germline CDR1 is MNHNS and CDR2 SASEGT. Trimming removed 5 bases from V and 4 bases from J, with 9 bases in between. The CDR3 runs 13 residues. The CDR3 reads CASSRVAYNEQFF. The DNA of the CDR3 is TGTGCCAGCAGTCGAGTCGCATACAATGAGCAGTTCTTC.

The CDR3 DNA follows: TGTGCCAGCAGCTTAGTCGGGGGGCAAGGTATCTACGAGCAGTACTTC. This gives the protein CASSLVGGQGIYEQYF. The chain uses TRBV7-2 and TRBJ2-7, with a possible D match to TRBD2 (7 bases). The CDR3 is made up of 16 amino acids. CDR1 and CDR2 from the germline V gene are SGHTA and FQGNSA. Trimming removed 1 base at V and 3 bases at J, with 16 bases between.

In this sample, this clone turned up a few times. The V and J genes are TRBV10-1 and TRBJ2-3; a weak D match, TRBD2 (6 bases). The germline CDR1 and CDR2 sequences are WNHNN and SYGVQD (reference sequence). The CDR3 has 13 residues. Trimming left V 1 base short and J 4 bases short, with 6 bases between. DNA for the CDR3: TGCGCCAGCAGTGAGTGGGGGGCAGATACGCAGTATTTT. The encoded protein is CASSEWGADTQYF.

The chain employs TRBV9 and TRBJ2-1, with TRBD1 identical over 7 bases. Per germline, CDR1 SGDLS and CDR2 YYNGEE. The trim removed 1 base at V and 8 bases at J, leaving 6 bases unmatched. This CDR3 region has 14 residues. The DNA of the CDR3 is TGTGCCAGCAGCGTAACCGAGGGGGCCGATGAGCAGTTCTTC. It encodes CASSVTEGADEQFF.

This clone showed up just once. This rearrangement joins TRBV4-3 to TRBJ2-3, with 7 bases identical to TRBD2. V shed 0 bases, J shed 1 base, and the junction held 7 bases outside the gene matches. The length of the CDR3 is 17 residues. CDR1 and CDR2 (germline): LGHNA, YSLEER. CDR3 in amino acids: CASSQEIGEGGTDTQYF. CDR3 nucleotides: TGCGCCAGCAGCCAAGAGATTGGGGAGGGTGGCACAGATACGCAGTATTTT.